Sequencing of this TCR beta chain was carried out in a study of cytomegalovirus exposure and HLA in healthy donors. The germline V gene encodes CDR1 MNHNS and CDR2 SASEGT. Trimming cost V 6 bases and J 4 bases, with 13 bases left between them. The CDR3 spans 14 residues. Vbeta (60) and Jbeta (13) primers were used in the PCR. The protocol was immunoSEQ multiplex PCR, while the TCRdb copy is restricted to in-frame clones and leaves out a portion. The table records some 150,000 clones, 85% of them present only once. Sequenced: PBMCs. This receptor was obtained from a woman in her late teens or twenties in good health and CMV-seronegative. The chain uses TRBV6-1 and TRBJ1-3; TRBD1 might be the D (5 bases). CDR3 nucleotides: TGTGCCAGCAGCGTTCTCGGGGGGGGAAACACCATATATTTT. This codes for CASSVLGGGNTIYF.